The 5 T cell receptor beta chains below come from one sample, sequenced in a study of identical twins. A single record per CDR3 protein comes from TCRdb applying MiXCR to the 5' RACE reads. The sample has around 1.7 million distinct CDR3 sequences, about 32% seen once. Sequencing was carried out using cord blood. These receptors were collected from a newborn girl in good health.

The chain has TRBV13 and TRBJ1-2, with D perhaps TRBD1 (6 bases). This CDR3 contains 14 residues. Trimming left V 7 bases short and J 7 bases short, with 19 bases between. Germline CDR1 reads PRHDT; CDR2 reads FYEKMQ (reference sequence). The CDR3 DNA is TGTGCCAGCAAACGGATCAGGGGTTCCTCTGGCTACACCTTC. This sequence encodes CASKRIRGSSGYTF.

The J gene is TRBJ2-1, the V gene TRBV5-1, with TRBD2 matching over 7 bases. The CDR3 is 14 amino acids. Germline CDR1 SGHRS, CDR2 YFSETQ. Trimming at V came to 3 bases and at J to 7 bases, leaving 7 bases not matched to a gene. CDR3 bases: TGCGCCAGCAGCTCAAAGACTAGCCGGAATGAGCAGTTCTTC. This encodes CASSSKTSRNEQFF.

The genes are TRBV20-1 and TRBJ2-1; tentative D call: TRBD2 (6 bases). The DNA matches TRBJ2-7 better at its end, which makes the J call doubtful. The CDR3 is 15 residues long. Germline V lookup: CDR1 DFQATT, CDR2 SNEGSKA (reference sequence). Here the CDR3 DNA reads TGCAGTGCCCCTGGGTTGGCGGGGATCCACAATGAGCAGTACTTC. As protein: CSAPGLAGIHNEQYF.

V gene TRBV10-3 combines with J gene TRBJ2-7; TRBD2 agrees at 7 bases. Germline V CDR1 and CDR2: ENHRY, SYGVKD. V gave up 1 base and J gave up 2 bases; unmatched junction bases: 8. The CDR3 loop spans 16 amino acids. The DNA of the CDR3 is TGTGCCATCAGTGAGTGGGCTAGCGGTAATGCCTACGAGCAGTACTTC. Its translation is CAISEWASGNAYEQYF.

This clonotype was observed once. A much larger clone sits a single nucleotide away, making a read error possible. The rearrangement links TRBV6-2 or TRBV6-3 to TRBJ2-7; D uncertain. V was trimmed by 4 bases and J by 2 bases, leaving 6 bases between them. The CDR3 runs to 12 residues. From germline, CDR1 is MNHEY and CDR2 SVGEGT. Written as DNA, the CDR3 is TGTGCCAGCAGTTGCCCCACCTACGAGCAGTACTTC. As protein: CASSCPTYEQYF.